This TCR beta chain is drawn from a study of cytomegalovirus exposure and HLA in healthy donors. J gave up 7 bases and V 5 bases, and 12 bases lay outside the gene matches. The CDR3 is 15 residues long. CDR1 is GTSNPN, CDR2 SVGIG, per germline (reference sequence). Note on this clone: The antigen remains unidentified.

Overall study findings and caveats: Information on immune exposure was restricted to one variable (CMV serostatus).

Both 60 Vbeta primers and 13 Jbeta primers went into the PCR. Original handling: Among the unique TCR beta chains that a later analysis counted, around 72 million in all, about 11 million were shared. Profiling relied on immunoSEQ multiplex PCR, and the TCRdb table lists in-frame clones only, not all of them. D and trimming come from the DNA, and the V and J calls and clone size come from that table. The sample has more than 130,000 clones, approximately 80% seen once. The rearrangement links TRBV30 to TRBJ2-2, with 8 nucleotides matching TRBD2. This receptor was identified in a man aged 18-30 years in good health and CMV-seronegative. Sequencing was performed on PBMCs. The CDR3: CAWDRGTRILGELFF. CDR3 nucleotide sequence: TGTGCCTGGGACCGGGGGACTAGGATCCTCGGGGAGCTGTTTTTT.